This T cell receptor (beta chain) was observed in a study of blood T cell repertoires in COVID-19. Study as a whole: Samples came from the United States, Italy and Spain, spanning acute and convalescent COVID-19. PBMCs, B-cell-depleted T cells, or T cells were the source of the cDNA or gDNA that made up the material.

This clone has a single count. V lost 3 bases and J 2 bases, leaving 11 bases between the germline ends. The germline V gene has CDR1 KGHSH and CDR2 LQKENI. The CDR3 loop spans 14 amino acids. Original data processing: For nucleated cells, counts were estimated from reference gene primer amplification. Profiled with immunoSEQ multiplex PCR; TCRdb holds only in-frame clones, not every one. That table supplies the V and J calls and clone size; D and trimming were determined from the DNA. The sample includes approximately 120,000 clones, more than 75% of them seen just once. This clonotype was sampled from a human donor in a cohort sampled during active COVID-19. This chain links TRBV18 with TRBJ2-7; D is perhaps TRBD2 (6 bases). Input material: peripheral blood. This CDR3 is CASSPGDSTYEQYF. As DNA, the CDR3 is TGTGCCAGCTCACCTGGGGACTCAACCTACGAGCAGTACTTC. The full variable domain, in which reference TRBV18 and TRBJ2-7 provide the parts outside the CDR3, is NAGVMQNPRHLVRRRGQEARLRCSPMKGHSHVYWYRQLPEEGLKFMVYLQKENIIDESGMPKERFSAEFPKEGPSILRIQQVVRGDSAAYFCASSPGDSTYEQYFGPGTRLTVT.